Listed below are T cell receptor beta chains from one sample, sequenced in a study of T cell responses to AZD1222 COVID-19 vaccine. Assay: immunoSEQ multiplex PCR; the TCRdb copy retains only in-frame clones and omits some. The top ten clones hold 0.49% of a sample with some 180,000 clones, 80% to 90% of them seen once. Sequencing was performed on peripheral blood, taken on day 0 of AZD1222 vaccination. All receptors come from an adult in good health. Both conserved end residues are part of each CDR3. The order of the fields is V gene, J gene, D gene, clone size, CDR3 protein, CDR3 DNA. D genes are given only for firm matches. A row's size may be missing; if present it is once, few, many or a size class.

TRBV10-1	TRBJ2-5	NA	NA	CASSRGGLQETQYF	TGCGCCAGCAGCCGTGGGGGCCTCCAAGAGACCCAGTACTTC
TRBV5-1	TRBJ1-1	NA	NA	CASSSGPGQNTEAFF	TGCGCCAGCAGCTCGGGGCCGGGTCAGAACACTGAAGCTTTCTTT
TRBV3-1/TRBV3-2	TRBJ1-6	TRBD1	NA	CASSPTGGRSPLHF	TGTGCCAGCAGCCCGACAGGGGGCAGGTCACCCCTCCACTTT
TRBV10-3	TRBJ2-7	TRBD2	once	CAISPLAGGGYEQYF	TGTGCCATCAGCCCGCTAGCGGGAGGAGGATACGAGCAGTACTTC
TRBV3-1/TRBV3-2	TRBJ2-3	TRBD2	NA	CASSQGLAGVRTDTQYF	TGTGCCAGCAGCCAAGGGCTAGCGGGAGTGAGGACAGATACGCAGTATTTT
TRBV7-3	TRBJ2-1	NA	NA	CASSLGGGGRYNEQFF	TGTGCCAGCAGCTTAGGAGGCGGGGGCCGTTACAATGAGCAGTTCTTC
TRBV5-1	TRBJ1-6	NA	NA	CASSPETGSPLHF	TGCGCCAGCAGCCCTGAGACCGGGTCACCCCTCCACTTT
TRBV2	TRBJ2-5	TRBD1	NA	CASSLSRTGLETQYF	TGTGCCAGCAGCCTATCTCGGACAGGGCTGGAGACCCAGTACTTC
TRBV5-1	TRBJ2-3	NA	NA	CASRQGLTDTQYF	TGCGCCAGCAGACAGGGCCTCACAGATACGCAGTATTTT
TRBV19	TRBJ2-7	TRBD1	NA	CAASPRGTGDYEQYF	TGTGCCGCATCCCCCCGTGGGACAGGGGACTACGAGCAGTACTTC
TRBV28	TRBJ1-1	NA	NA	CASSLFTGRLMNTEAFF	TGTGCCAGCAGTTTATTCACGGGACGACTCATGAACACTGAAGCTTTCTTT
TRBV19	TRBJ2-5	NA	NA	CASSQAGSGETQYF	TGTGCCAGTAGTCAGGCGGGAAGTGGGGAGACCCAGTACTTC
TRBV9	TRBJ2-7	NA	NA	CASSGRDTTYEQYF	TGTGCCAGCAGCGGCCGGGACACCACCTACGAGCAGTACTTC
TRBV6-2/TRBV6-3	TRBJ2-1	TRBD1	NA	CASSPPDRDYNEQFF	TGTGCCAGCAGTCCCCCCGACAGGGACTACAATGAGCAGTTCTTC
TRBV2	TRBJ2-3	NA	NA	CATPGGETIDTQYF	TGTGCCACCCCAGGGGGGGAAACTATTGATACGCAGTATTTT
TRBV14	TRBJ2-1	TRBD2	NA	CASRTAGAGEQFF	TGTGCCAGCAGAACAGCGGGAGCGGGTGAGCAGTTCTTC
TRBV7-8	TRBJ1-4	NA	NA	CASSLLREKLFF	TGTGCCAGCAGCTTACTACGGGAAAAACTGTTTTTT
TRBV5-6	TRBJ1-3	NA	once	CASSLVGERRNTIYF	TGTGCCAGCAGCTTGGTCGGAGAACGGCGAAACACCATATATTTT
TRBV6-2/TRBV6-3	TRBJ2-7	TRBD1	NA	CASSSRQGAWEQYF	TGTGCCAGCAGTTCACGCCAGGGGGCTTGGGAGCAGTACTTC
TRBV19	TRBJ1-6	TRBD1	NA	CASSPPRGQGNSPLHF	TGTGCCAGTAGTCCTCCAAGGGGACAGGGAAACTCACCCCTCCACTTT
TRBV4-3	TRBJ1-2	NA	NA	CASSQDLGGKGYGYTF	TGCGCCAGCAGCCAAGATCTGGGGGGGAAAGGGTATGGCTACACCTTC
TRBV24-1	TRBJ2-5	NA	NA	CATSARGGVTRETQYF	TGTGCCACCAGTGCCCGGGGAGGAGTCACACGGGAGACCCAGTACTTC